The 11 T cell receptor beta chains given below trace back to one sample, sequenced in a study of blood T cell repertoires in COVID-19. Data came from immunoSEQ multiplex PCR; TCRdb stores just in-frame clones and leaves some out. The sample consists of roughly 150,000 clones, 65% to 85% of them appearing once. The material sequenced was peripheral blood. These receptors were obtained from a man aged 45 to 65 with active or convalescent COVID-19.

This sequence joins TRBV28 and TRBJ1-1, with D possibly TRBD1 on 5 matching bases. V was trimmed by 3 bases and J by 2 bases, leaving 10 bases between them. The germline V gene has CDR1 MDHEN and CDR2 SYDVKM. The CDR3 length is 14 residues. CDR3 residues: CASSLGRGNTEAFF. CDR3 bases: TGTGCCAGCAGTTTGGGGAGGGGAAACACTGAAGCTTTCTTT.

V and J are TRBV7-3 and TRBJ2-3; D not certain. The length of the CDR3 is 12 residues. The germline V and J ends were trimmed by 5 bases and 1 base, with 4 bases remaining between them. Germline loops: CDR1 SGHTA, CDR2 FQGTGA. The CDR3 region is CASSQGTDTQYF. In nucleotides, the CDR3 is TGTGCCAGCAGCCAGGGCACAGATACGCAGTATTTT. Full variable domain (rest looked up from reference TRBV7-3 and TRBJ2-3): GAGVSQTPSNKVTEKGKYVELRCDPISGHTALYWYRQSLGQGPEFLIYFQGTGAADDSGLPNDRFFAVRPEGSVSTLKIQRTERGDSAVYLCASSQGTDTQYFGPGTRLTVL.

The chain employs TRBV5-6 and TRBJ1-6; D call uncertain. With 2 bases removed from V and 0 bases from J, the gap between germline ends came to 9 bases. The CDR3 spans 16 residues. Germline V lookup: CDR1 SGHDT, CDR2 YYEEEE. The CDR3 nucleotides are TGTGCCAGCAGCTTAACCAGAACCTCCTATAATTCACCCCTCCACTTT. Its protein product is CASSLTRTSYNSPLHF.

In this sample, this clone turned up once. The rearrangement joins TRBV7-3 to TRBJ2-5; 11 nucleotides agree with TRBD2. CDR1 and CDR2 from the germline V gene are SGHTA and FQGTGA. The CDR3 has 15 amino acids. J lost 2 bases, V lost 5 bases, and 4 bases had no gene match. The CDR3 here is CASSPLAGVQETQYF. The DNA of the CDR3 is TGTGCCAGCAGCCCACTAGCGGGGGTACAAGAGACCCAGTACTTC. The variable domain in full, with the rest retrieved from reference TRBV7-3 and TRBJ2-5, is GAGVSQTPSNKVTEKGKYVELRCDPISGHTALYWYRQSLGQGPEFLIYFQGTGAADDSGLPNDRFFAVRPEGSVSTLKIQRTERGDSAVYLCASSPLAGVQETQYFGPGTRLLVL.

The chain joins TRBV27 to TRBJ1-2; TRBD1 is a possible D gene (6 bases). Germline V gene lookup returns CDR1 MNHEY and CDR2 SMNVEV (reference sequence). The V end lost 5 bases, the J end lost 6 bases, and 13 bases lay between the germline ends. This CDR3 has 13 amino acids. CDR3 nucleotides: TGTGCCAGCAGTCACAACCGACAGGATGGCTACACCTTC. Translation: CASSHNRQDGYTF.

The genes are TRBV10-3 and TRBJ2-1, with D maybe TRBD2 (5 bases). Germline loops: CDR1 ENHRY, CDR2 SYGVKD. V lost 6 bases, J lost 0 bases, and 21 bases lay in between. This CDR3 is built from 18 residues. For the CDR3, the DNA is TGTGCCATCAGAGACTTCGGGGTTCCTGGGAGCTCCTACAATGAGCAGTTCTTC. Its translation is CAIRDFGVPGSSYNEQFF.

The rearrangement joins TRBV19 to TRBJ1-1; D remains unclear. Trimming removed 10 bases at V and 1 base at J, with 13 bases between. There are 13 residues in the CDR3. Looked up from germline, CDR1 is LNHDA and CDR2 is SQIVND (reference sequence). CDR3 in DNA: TGTGCCATCTCTACGGGAGGGAACACTGAAGCTTTCTTT. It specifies CAISTGGNTEAFF.

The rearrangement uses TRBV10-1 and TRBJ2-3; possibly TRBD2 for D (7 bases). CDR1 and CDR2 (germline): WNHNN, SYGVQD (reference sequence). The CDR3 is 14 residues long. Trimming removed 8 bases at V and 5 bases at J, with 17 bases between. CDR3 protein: CASQKGGDRDTQYF. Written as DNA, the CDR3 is TGCGCCAGCCAAAAGGGGGGGGACCGAGATACGCAGTATTTT.

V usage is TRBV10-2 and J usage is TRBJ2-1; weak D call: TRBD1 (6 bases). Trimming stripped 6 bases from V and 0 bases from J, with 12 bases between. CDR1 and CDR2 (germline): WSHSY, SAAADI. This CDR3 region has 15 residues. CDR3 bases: TGCGCCAGCAGGAGGACAGTTAGCTCCTACAATGAGCAGTTCTTC. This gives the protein CASRRTVSSYNEQFF.

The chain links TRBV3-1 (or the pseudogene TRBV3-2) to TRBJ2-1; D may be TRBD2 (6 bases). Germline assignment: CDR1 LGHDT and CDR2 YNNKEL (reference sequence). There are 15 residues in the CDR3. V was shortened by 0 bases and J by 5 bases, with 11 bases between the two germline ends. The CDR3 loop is CASSQESSGHNEQFF. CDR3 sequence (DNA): TGTGCCAGCAGCCAAGAGAGTAGCGGTCACAATGAGCAGTTCTTC.

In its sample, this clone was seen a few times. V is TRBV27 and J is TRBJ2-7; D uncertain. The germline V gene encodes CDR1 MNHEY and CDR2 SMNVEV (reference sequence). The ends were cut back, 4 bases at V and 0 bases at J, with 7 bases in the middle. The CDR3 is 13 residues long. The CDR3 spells CASSSESSYEQYF. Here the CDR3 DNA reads TGTGCCAGCAGTTCAGAAAGCTCCTACGAGCAGTACTTC.